A selection of T cell receptor beta chains follows, all from one sample in a study of blood T cell repertoires in COVID-19. Assay used: immunoSEQ multiplex PCR; TCRdb lists only in-frame clones, some missing. The repertoire includes around 88,000 clones, 85% to 95% of them detected once, and approximately 1.6% sits in the top ten. Sequencing was done on a sample of peripheral blood. All receptors come from a man in his 60s with acute or convalescent COVID-19. CDR3s include the opening cysteine and the closing phenylalanine or tryptophan. Fields, in order: CDR3 DNA, CDR3 protein, D gene, V gene, clone size, J gene. A D gene is named only where the DNA matches it firmly. Part of the rows lack a size; the others show once, few, many or a class for expanded clones.

TGTGCCAGTAGTATAGATGGGCTGACCTCTGGGGCCAACGTCCTGACTTTC,CASSIDGLTSGANVLTF,NA,TRBV19,NA,TRBJ2-6
TGTGCCAGCAGTTACGGACAGGAGGGTTCACCCCTCCACTTT,CASSYGQEGSPLHF,TRBD1,TRBV6-6,NA,TRBJ1-6
TGCGCCAGCAGCTCGACTAGCGGGATAGGGGAGCAGTTCTTC,CASSSTSGIGEQFF,TRBD2,TRBV5-1,NA,TRBJ2-1
TGTGCCAGCAGTTTAGATCTAAGCTCCTACAATGAGCAGTTCTTC,CASSLDLSSYNEQFF,NA,TRBV28,NA,TRBJ2-1
TGTGCCAGCAGCCTGGACAGTTCACCCCTCCACTTT,CASSLDSSPLHF,NA,TRBV9,NA,TRBJ1-6
TGTGCCAGCAGCGTAGAATTTATGGGTAGCGGCGCCCCAGAGCAGTTCTTC,CASSVEFMGSGAPEQFF,NA,TRBV9,NA,TRBJ2-1
TGCAGCGTCGGGGGGGCCCGGACTGAAGCTTTCTTT,CSVGGARTEAFF,NA,TRBV29-1,NA,TRBJ1-1
TGTGCCAGCAGCCGGGGAACGGCGGACACTGAAGCTTTCTTT,CASSRGTADTEAFF,NA,TRBV5-6,NA,TRBJ1-1
TGTGCCAGTAGTATGTCCGGGGATCGTGATCAGCCCCAGCATTTT,CASSMSGDRDQPQHF,NA,TRBV19,few,TRBJ1-5
TGTGCCAGCAGCTCCTCAGTAGGGTCTTCAGGGGAGCAGTACTTC,CASSSSVGSSGEQYF,NA,TRBV7-2,NA,TRBJ2-7
TGTGCCAGCAGCGTGGGACCGACAGGGGATGAAAAACTGTTTTTT,CASSVGPTGDEKLFF,TRBD1,TRBV9,NA,TRBJ1-4
TGTGCCACCAGCAGCCTGGGACAAATCGACGAGCAGTACTTC,CATSSLGQIDEQYF,NA,TRBV15,NA,TRBJ2-7
TGTGCCAGCAGCGAAAGTGGACAGGGAGATACGCAGTATTTT,CASSESGQGDTQYF,TRBD1,TRBV16,few,TRBJ2-3
TGTGCCAGTATCTCCACAGATACGCAGTATTTT,CASISTDTQYF,NA,TRBV19,NA,TRBJ2-3
TGTGCCAGCAGTTTAGGGACTAGCGGGATTGACGAGCAGTACTTC,CASSLGTSGIDEQYF,TRBD2,TRBV27,few,TRBJ2-7
TGTGCCAGCAGGGGGGGACCGGGGAACACTGAAGCTTTCTTT,CASRGGPGNTEAFF,NA,TRBV7-2,once,TRBJ1-1